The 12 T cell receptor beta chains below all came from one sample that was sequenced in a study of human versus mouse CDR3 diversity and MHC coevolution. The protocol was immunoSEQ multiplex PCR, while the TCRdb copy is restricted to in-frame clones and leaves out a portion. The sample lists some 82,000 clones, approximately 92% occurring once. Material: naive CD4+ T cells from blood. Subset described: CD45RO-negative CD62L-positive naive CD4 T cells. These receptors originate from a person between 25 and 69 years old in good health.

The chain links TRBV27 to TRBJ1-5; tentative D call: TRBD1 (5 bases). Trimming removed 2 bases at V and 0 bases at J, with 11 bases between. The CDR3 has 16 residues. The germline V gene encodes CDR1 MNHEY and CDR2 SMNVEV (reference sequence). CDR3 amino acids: CASSLRRQSSNQPQHF. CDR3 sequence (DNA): TGTGCCAGCAGTTTACGCAGACAGAGTAGCAATCAGCCCCAGCATTTT.

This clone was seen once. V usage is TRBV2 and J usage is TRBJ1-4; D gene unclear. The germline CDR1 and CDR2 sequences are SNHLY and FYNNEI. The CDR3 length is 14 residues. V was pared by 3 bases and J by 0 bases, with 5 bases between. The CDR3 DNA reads TGTGCCAGCAGTGACGGTGCAACTAATGAAAAACTGTTTTTT. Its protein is CASSDGATNEKLFF.

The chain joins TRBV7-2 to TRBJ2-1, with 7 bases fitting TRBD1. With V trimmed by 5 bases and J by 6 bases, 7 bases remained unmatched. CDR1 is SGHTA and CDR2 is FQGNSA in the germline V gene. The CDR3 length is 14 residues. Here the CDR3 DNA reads TGTGCCAGCAGCCCCGAGGGACAGCTCAATGAGCAGTTCTTC. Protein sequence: CASSPEGQLNEQFF.

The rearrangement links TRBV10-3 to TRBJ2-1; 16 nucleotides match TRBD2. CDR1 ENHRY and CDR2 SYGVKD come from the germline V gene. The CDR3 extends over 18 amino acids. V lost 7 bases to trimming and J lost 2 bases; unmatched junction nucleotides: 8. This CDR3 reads CAITPGLAGGKPYNEQFF. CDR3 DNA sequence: TGTGCCATCACTCCGGGACTAGCGGGAGGGAAGCCCTACAATGAGCAGTTCTTC.

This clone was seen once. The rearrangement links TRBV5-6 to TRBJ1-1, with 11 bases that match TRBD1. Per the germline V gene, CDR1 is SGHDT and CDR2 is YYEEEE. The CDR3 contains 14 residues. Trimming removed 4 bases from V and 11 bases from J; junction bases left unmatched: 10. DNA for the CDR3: TGTGCCAGCAGCGTGGGACAGGGGGACGCTAGGGCTTTCTTT. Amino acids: CASSVGQGDARAFF.

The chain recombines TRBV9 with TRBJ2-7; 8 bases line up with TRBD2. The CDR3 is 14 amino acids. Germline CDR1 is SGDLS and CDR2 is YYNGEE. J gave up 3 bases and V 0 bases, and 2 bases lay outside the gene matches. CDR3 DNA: TGTGCCAGCAGCGTAGCCAGCGGGGGCTACGAGCAGTACTTC. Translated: CASSVASGGYEQYF. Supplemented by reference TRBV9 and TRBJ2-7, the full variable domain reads DSGVTQTPKHLITATGQRVTLRCSPRSGDLSVYWYQQSLDQGLQFLIQYYNGEERAKGNILERFSAQQFPDLHSELNLSSLELGDSALYFCASSVASGGYEQYFGPGTRLTVT.

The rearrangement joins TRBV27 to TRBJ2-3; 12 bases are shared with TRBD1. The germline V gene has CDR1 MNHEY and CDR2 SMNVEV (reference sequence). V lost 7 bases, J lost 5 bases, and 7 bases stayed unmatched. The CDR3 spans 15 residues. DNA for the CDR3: TGTGCCAGCATGGGACAGGGGGCCGGGGAAGATACGCAGTATTTT. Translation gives CASMGQGAGEDTQYF.

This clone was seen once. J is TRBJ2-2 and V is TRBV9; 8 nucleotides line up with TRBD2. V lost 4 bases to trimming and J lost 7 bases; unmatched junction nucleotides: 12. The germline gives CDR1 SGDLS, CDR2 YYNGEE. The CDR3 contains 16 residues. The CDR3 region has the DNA TGTGCCAGCAGCCCTACCGGGGGGGCGGGGGTCGGGGAGCTGTTTTTT. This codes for CASSPTGGAGVGELFF.

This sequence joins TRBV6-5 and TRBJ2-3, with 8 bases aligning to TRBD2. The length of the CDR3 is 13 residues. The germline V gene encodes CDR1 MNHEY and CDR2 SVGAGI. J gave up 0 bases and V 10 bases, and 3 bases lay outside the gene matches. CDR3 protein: CATGGGSTDTQYF. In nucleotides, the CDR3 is TGTGCCACGGGCGGGGGGAGCACAGATACGCAGTATTTT.

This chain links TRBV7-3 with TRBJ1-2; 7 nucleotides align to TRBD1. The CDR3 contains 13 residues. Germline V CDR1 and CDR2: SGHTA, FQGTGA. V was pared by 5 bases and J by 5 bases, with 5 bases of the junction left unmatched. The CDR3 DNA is TGTGCCAGCAGCCCCGGACAGGAGTATGGCTACACCTTC. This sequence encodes CASSPGQEYGYTF.

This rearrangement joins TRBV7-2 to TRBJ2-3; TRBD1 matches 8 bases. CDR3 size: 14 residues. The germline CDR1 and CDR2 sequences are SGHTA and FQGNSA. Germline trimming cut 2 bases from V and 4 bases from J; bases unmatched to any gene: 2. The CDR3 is CASSLTGGPDTQYF. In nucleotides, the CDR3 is TGTGCCAGCAGCTTAACAGGGGGTCCAGATACGCAGTATTTT.

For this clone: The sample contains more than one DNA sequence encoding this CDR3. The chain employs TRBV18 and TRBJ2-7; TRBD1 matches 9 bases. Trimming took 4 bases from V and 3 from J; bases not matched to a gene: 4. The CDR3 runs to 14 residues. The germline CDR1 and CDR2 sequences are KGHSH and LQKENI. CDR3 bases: TGTGCCAGCTCACTACCGGGACAGGGCTACGAGCAGTACTTC. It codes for CASSLPGQGYEQYF.